This paragraph reports one TCR beta chain. Its antigen is unknown. The sample comes from a study of T cell responses to AZD1222 COVID-19 vaccine. Overall study findings and caveats: Donors skewed white British and female; clonal diversity was possibly underestimated.

Clones were sequenced by immunoSEQ multiplex PCR, and TCRdb holds only the in-frame ones, with some missing. The sample consists of around 130,000 clones, nearly 95% of them appearing once. Deletions cut 0 bases from V and 10 bases from J, with 14 bases between. This CDR3 region has 15 residues. Germline V gene lookup returns CDR1 SGHRS and CDR2 YFSETQ. The clonotype comes from an adult in good health. This material consisted of peripheral blood, taken on day 0 of AZD1222 vaccination. The chain combines TRBV5-1 with TRBJ1-6; D may be TRBD1 (6 bases). This chain's CDR3 is CASSLAGGLGSPLHF. The DNA for the CDR3 is TGCGCCAGCAGCTTGGCCGGGGGGCTAGGGTCACCCCTCCACTTT.